Detailed here is one T cell receptor beta chain. Its antigen is unknown. This specimen belongs to a study of T cell responses to AZD1222 COVID-19 vaccine. Points from the study as a whole: The reported proportion of spike-specific TCRs targeting unmutated variant regions was nearly half.

The V end lost 4 bases, the J end lost 6 bases, and 16 bases lay between the germline ends. The CDR3 has 14 amino acids. Germline V gene data show CDR1 as SGHKS and CDR2 as YYEKEE (reference sequence). The assay was immunoSEQ multiplex PCR, and TCRdb's table has in-frame clones only and misses some. The repertoire includes approximately 150,000 clones, about nine tenths of them detected once, and approximately 1.6% sits in the top ten. The receptor was derived from an adult who received the AZD1222 COVID-19 vaccine. The sequencing here drew on peripheral blood, taken 28 days after the second AZD1222 dose. J is TRBJ1-1 and V is TRBV5-5; TRBD1 is a possible D gene (6 bases). The CDR3 loop is CASSPIGGLAEAFF. The CDR3 DNA reads as TGTGCCAGCAGCCCAATCGGGGGGCTCGCTGAAGCTTTCTTT.